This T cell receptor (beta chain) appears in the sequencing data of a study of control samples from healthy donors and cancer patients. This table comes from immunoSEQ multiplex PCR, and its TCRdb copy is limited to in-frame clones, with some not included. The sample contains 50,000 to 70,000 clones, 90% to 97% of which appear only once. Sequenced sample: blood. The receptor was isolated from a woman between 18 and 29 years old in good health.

CDR3 nucleotide sequence: TGTGCCATCAGTGAGCTCCAGACCCAAGAGACCCAGTACTTC. This translates into CAISELQTQETQYF. The genes are TRBV10-3 and TRBJ2-5; D remains ambiguous. This CDR3 has 14 amino acids. The germline V and J ends were trimmed by 2 bases and 1 base, with 8 bases remaining between them. Germline V gives CDR1 ENHRY, CDR2 SYGVKD.